These 20 T cell receptor beta chains originate from one sample sequenced in a study of cytomegalovirus exposure and HLA in healthy donors (TCRdb year 2017). The receptor library was made with the immunoSEQ multiplex PCR assay. For the multiplex PCR, a mixture combining 60 forward primers for TCR Vbeta segments and 13 reverse primers for TCR Jbeta segments was used. The source is immuneACCESS, and TCRdb retained only in-frame sequences with V and J called. Part of the clones is not carried over; for the studies checked, unresolved V genes explain less than half of this, and the remainder is unexplained. Here the sample has 85,000 to 120,000 clones; more than 60% occur a single time. The ten largest clones add up to roughly 3.6% of the sample. The sequencing input was PBMCs. These receptors all stem from a man aged 60 to 69 in good health and CMV-seronegative.

This clone showed up just once. The chain is built from TRBV18 and TRBJ2-7; tentative D call: TRBD1 (5 bases). In germline, CDR1 is KGHSH, CDR2 LQKENI. CDR3 length: 15 amino acids. The ends were cut back, 3 bases at V and 2 bases at J, with 14 bases in the middle. In DNA, the CDR3 is TGTGCCAGCTCACCGTGGGCAGGGCAAGCCTACGAGCAGTACTTC. Residues: CASSPWAGQAYEQYF.

The chain employs TRBV6-1 and TRBJ2-7; TRBD1 agrees at 10 bases. V shed 6 bases and J 6 bases; nucleotides not matched to a gene: 8. Germline V lookup: CDR1 MNHNS, CDR2 SASEGT. The CDR3 totals 14 residues. The chain's CDR3 is CASSTGTGDSEQYF. In DNA, the CDR3 is TGTGCCAGCAGCACCGGGACAGGGGACAGCGAGCAGTACTTC.

The V call is TRBV11-2, the J call TRBJ1-3; 8 nucleotides agree with TRBD1. The CDR3 length is 15 residues. Germline CDR1 reads SGHAT; CDR2 reads FQNNGV. V trimming: 5 bases; J trimming: 0 bases; junction bases outside the gene matches: 3. CDR3 sequence (DNA): TGTGCCAGCAGCGGACAGGGTCTCTCTGGAAACACCATATATTTT. It specifies CASSGQGLSGNTIYF.

The chain is built from TRBV4-3 and TRBJ1-5, with D unresolved. The CDR3 totals 14 residues. V was clipped by 0 bases and J by 10 bases, with 13 bases between them. CDR1 is LGHNA, CDR2 YSLEER, per germline. The DNA of the CDR3 is TGCGCCAGCAGCCAAGATCGAGAGGTTAGACCCCAGCATTTT. Translated, it gives CASSQDREVRPQHF.

The V and J genes are TRBV7-2 and TRBJ2-7; 11 bases match TRBD2. The length of the CDR3 is 17 residues. V was clipped by 4 bases and J by 3 bases; unmatched bases: 11. Looked up from germline, CDR1 is SGHTA and CDR2 is FQGNSA. CDR3 region: CASSWPASGGLIYEQYF. In DNA form, the CDR3 reads TGTGCCAGCAGCTGGCCCGCTAGCGGGGGGCTGATCTACGAGCAGTACTTC. The full variable domain, with the rest looked up from reference TRBV7-2 and TRBJ2-7, is GAGVSQSPSNKVTEKGKDVELRCDPISGHTALYWYRQSLGQGLEFLIYFQGNSAPDKSGLPSDRFSAERTGGSVSTLTIQRTQQEDSAVYLCASSWPASGGLIYEQYFGPGTRLTVT.

The chain recombines TRBV7-2 with TRBJ1-4; possible D gene TRBD1, 5 bases. The CDR3 contains 15 residues. Deletions cut 6 bases from V and 8 bases from J, with 19 bases between. Germline-derived CDR1 and CDR2 are SGHTA and FQGNSA. The CDR3 loop reads CASSSEGGAGEKLFF. CDR3 in DNA: TGTGCCAGCAGTTCAGAGGGAGGGGCGGGAGAAAAACTGTTTTTT.

This sequence joins TRBV19 and TRBJ1-2; D ambiguous. V lost 5 bases to trimming and J lost 4 bases, with 8 bases between them. The germline CDR1 and CDR2 sequences are LNHDA and SQIVND (reference sequence). The CDR3 spans 12 residues. In DNA, the CDR3 is TGTGCCAGTAGTCGCAGTTCCTATGGCTACACCTTC. Encoded protein: CASSRSSYGYTF.

This chain connects TRBV7-8 to TRBJ2-3; the D is unclear. CDR3 length equals 14 residues. V dropped 1 base and J dropped 5 bases, with 10 bases sitting between them. Germline values: CDR1 SGHVS, CDR2 FQNEAQ. The CDR3 region is CASSLVVRIDTQYF. CDR3 sequence (DNA): TGTGCCAGCAGCTTAGTCGTGAGGATAGATACGCAGTATTTT. The full variable domain, with the rest looked up from reference TRBV7-8 and TRBJ2-3, is GAGVSQSPRYKVAKRGQDVALRCDPISGHVSLFWYQQALGQGPEFLTYFQNEAQLDKSGLPSDRFFAERPEGSVSTLKIQRTQQEDSAVYLCASSLVVRIDTQYFGPGTRLTVL.

This chain uses TRBV5-8 with TRBJ2-1; perhaps TRBD2 as D (5 bases). CDR3 length: 15 amino acids. Per the germline V gene, CDR1 is SGHTS and CDR2 is YDEGEE. Trimming stripped 5 bases from V and 0 bases from J, with 12 bases between. The CDR3, as DNA: TGTGCCAGCAGGCGGGCGCCGAGCTCCTACAATGAGCAGTTCTTC. Protein product: CASRRAPSSYNEQFF.

The chain recombines TRBV5-6 with TRBJ1-2, with 9 nucleotides matching TRBD1. This CDR3 contains 14 residues. Trimming took 0 bases from V and 8 from J; bases not matched to a gene: 5. CDR1 and CDR2 (germline): SGHDT, YYEEEE. Written as DNA, the CDR3 is TGTGCCAGCAGCTTGGAGGACAGGGGAAGGGGCTACACCTTC. It is translated as CASSLEDRGRGYTF.

V gene TRBV30 combines with J gene TRBJ1-1; a possible D gene is TRBD1 (5 bases). CDR3 length: 16 residues. Germline lookup yields CDR1 GTSNPN and CDR2 SVGIG (reference sequence). Between the trimmed V and J ends, which lost 2 bases and 1 base, there was a span of 17 bases. The CDR3 loop is CAWSLPRRGRNTEAFF. The CDR3, as DNA: TGTGCCTGGAGTCTTCCCCGGCGGGGGAGGAACACTGAAGCTTTCTTT. The complete variable domain, with remaining parts taken from reference TRBV30 and TRBJ1-1, reads SQTIHQWPATLVQPVGSPLSLECTVEGTSNPNLYWYRQAAGRGLQLLFYSVGIGQISSEVPQNLSASRPQDRQFILSSKKLLLSDSGFYLCAWSLPRRGRNTEAFFGQGTRLTVV.

V is TRBV10-3 and J is TRBJ2-2; D remains unclear. Trimming took off 3 bases at V and 0 bases at J, with 8 bases between the two ends. The germline V gene encodes CDR1 ENHRY and CDR2 SYGVKD. CDR3 length: 15 amino acids. The CDR3 sequence: CAISEASANTGELFF. CDR3 bases: TGTGCCATCAGTGAAGCCAGCGCGAACACCGGGGAGCTGTTTTTT.

The rearrangement joins TRBV4-2 to TRBJ1-3, with a possible D match to TRBD1 (6 bases). This CDR3 contains 17 residues. The V and J ends lost 4 bases and 0 bases respectively, with 16 bases between them. Germline values: CDR1 LGHNA, CDR2 YNFKEQ. CDR3 bases: TGTGCCAGCAGCCCTACGGTCGGACAGAACTCTGGAAACACCATATATTTT. This encodes CASSPTVGQNSGNTIYF.

The chain combines TRBV28 with TRBJ2-7; D might be TRBD1 (6 bases). This CDR3 has 11 amino acids. From germline, CDR1 is MDHEN and CDR2 SYDVKM. V lost 9 bases, J lost 4 bases, and 10 bases lay in between. CDR3: CASTGKYEQYV. The CDR3 DNA sequence: TGTGCCAGTACAGGGAAATACGAGCAGTACGTC.

The CDR3 loop is CASSAGLAGVETQYF. The CDR3 DNA sequence: TGTGCCAGCTCGGCGGGACTAGCGGGGGTCGAGACCCAGTACTTC. The chain carries TRBV18 and TRBJ2-5; TRBD2 matches 14 bases. This CDR3 is 15 amino acids long. Germline CDR1 is KGHSH and CDR2 is LQKENI. J was trimmed by 5 bases and V by 6 bases; bases with no gene match: 5.

J is TRBJ2-3 and V is TRBV6-4; 10 nucleotides line up with TRBD2. Looked up from germline, CDR1 is MRHNA and CDR2 is SNTAGT. Unmatched junction bases numbered 9, after V lost 2 bases and J lost 1 base. This CDR3 contains 18 residues. This chain's CDR3 is CASSDRLAGDRGTDTQYF. For the CDR3, the DNA is TGTGCCAGCAGTGACCGTCTAGCGGGGGACCGGGGCACAGATACGCAGTATTTT.

This sequence joins TRBV9 and TRBJ1-3, with TRBD1 matching over 8 bases. This CDR3 has 14 amino acids. The junction had 5 bases not matched to a gene; V was cut back by 3 bases and J by 6 bases. From germline, CDR1 is SGDLS and CDR2 YYNGEE. The CDR3 bases are TGTGCCAGCAGCGGACAGGGGAGGGAAAACACCATATATTTT. Its translation: CASSGQGRENTIYF.

This rearrangement joins TRBV11-2 to TRBJ1-6, with D maybe TRBD1 (6 bases). CDR1 and CDR2 from the germline V gene are SGHAT and FQNNGV. This CDR3 has 12 residues. V was clipped by 8 bases and J by 9 bases, with 11 bases between them. CDR3 coding DNA: TGTGCCAGCCGGGACACGGCTTCACCCCTCCACTTT. Translating it yields CASRDTASPLHF.

This rearrangement joins TRBV9 to TRBJ2-2, with 14 positions matching TRBD2. CDR1 SGDLS and CDR2 YYNGEE come from the germline V gene. This CDR3 region has 17 residues. With 2 bases clipped from V and 0 bases from J, the junction kept 0 bases outside the gene matches. The CDR3 DNA is TGTGCCAGCAGCGTGACTAGCGGGGGGGCGAACACCGGGGAGCTGTTTTTT. Translated: CASSVTSGGANTGELFF.

The gene calls are TRBV7-9 and TRBJ1-1; D remains unclear. From germline, CDR1 is SEHNR and CDR2 FQNEAQ (reference sequence). Trimming shortened V by 1 base and J by 1 base, and 10 bases separated the two germline ends. CDR3 length equals 15 residues. The CDR3 region has the DNA TGTGCCAGCAGCTTAGTCGGAGAAGGGAACACTGAAGCTTTCTTT. Amino acid sequence: CASSLVGEGNTEAFF.